This entry describes one T cell receptor beta chain. The antigen is unknown. The CDR3 loop spans 13 amino acids. Germline V gene data show CDR1 as MNHEY and CDR2 as SVGAGI. V lost 5 bases and J lost 5; bases outside the gene matches: 3. The data are from a study of cytomegalovirus exposure and HLA in healthy donors. Whole-study results and caveats: The study recorded 150 to 200 TCR beta chains that were cytomegalovirus-associated. Later analysis revealed greater clonal expansion in HLA-associated TCR beta chains than in equally common others.

The PCR was carried out with 60 Vbeta primers and 13 Jbeta primers. Repertoires were generated with immunoSEQ multiplex PCR, while TCRdb's copy carries only in-frame clones and drops some. The repertoire includes about 190,000 clones, over 75% of them detected once, and 10% to 13% sits in the top ten. Every donor was a healthy person donating bone marrow. Sequenced: PBMCs. The TCR comes from a woman aged 45-65 years in good health and CMV-seropositive. J is TRBJ1-5 and V is TRBV6-5; 7 nucleotides match TRBD1. The CDR3 DNA is TGTGCCAGCAGTGAGGGGGCCGATCAGCCCCAGCATTTT. This sequence encodes CASSEGADQPQHF.